These 7 T cell receptor beta chains came from one sample sequenced in a study of T cell responses to AZD1222 COVID-19 vaccine. Generated by immunoSEQ multiplex PCR, the TCRdb table keeps only in-frame clones and is missing some. The repertoire holds about 150,000 clones, with more than 85% as singletons. Specimen: peripheral blood, collected on day 0 of AZD1222 vaccination. Source of these receptors: an adult in good health.

The chain carries TRBV5-1 and TRBJ1-2; 8 bases agree with TRBD1. Trimming at V came to 6 bases and at J to 9 bases, leaving 7 bases not matched to a gene. CDR3 length: 12 residues. Germline V gives CDR1 SGHRS, CDR2 YFSETQ. Here the CDR3 reads CASNPDRESYTF. The CDR3 coding sequence is TGCGCCAGCAACCCGGACAGGGAGAGCTACACCTTC.

The genes are TRBV5-4 and TRBJ2-5, with TRBD2 matching 13 bases. Per the germline V gene, CDR1 is SGHNT and CDR2 is YYREEE (reference sequence). CDR3 length: 17 residues. J gave up 3 bases and V 6 bases, and 11 bases lay outside the gene matches. The CDR3 is CASTPAPGLAGEETQYF. CDR3 DNA: TGTGCCAGCACCCCTGCGCCCGGACTAGCGGGGGAAGAGACCCAGTACTTC.

CDR3 DNA sequence: TGTGCCAGCAGCTTGGGGGGGGTCCCGACCTACGAGCAGTACTTC. Its protein product is CASSLGGVPTYEQYF. The chain employs TRBV6-5 and TRBJ2-7; 7 nucleotides match TRBD2. The CDR3 is 15 residues long. Germline V lookup: CDR1 MNHEY, CDR2 SVGAGI. The V gene end was trimmed by 6 bases and the J gene end by 2 bases; junction bases not matched to a gene: 10.

On this clone: At one of its ends the junction is not consistent with the germline gene, which may arise from a read error. This chain uses TRBV12-5 with TRBJ2-7; 8 bases are shared with TRBD2. This CDR3 spans 13 amino acids. The germline V gene encodes CDR1 LGHNT and CDR2 FRNRAP. The CDR3 DNA follows: TGTGCTAGTGCCCAATTCGAGTCTAGCGGGTTATCCTTC. This sequence encodes CASAQFESSGLSF.

The chain employs TRBV28 and TRBJ1-2, with 7 bases identical to TRBD1. V shed 9 bases and J 4 bases; nucleotides not matched to a gene: 5. CDR3 length equals 12 residues. From germline, CDR1 is MDHEN and CDR2 SYDVKM. The CDR3 reads CASQGEGYGYTF. The CDR3 bases are TGTGCCAGTCAGGGGGAGGGCTATGGCTACACCTTC.

This chain uses TRBV2 with TRBJ1-4, with a possible D match to TRBD1 (5 bases). The germline V gene encodes CDR1 SNHLY and CDR2 FYNNEI. This CDR3 contains 16 residues. The V end was cut by 2 bases, the J end by 4 bases, with 14 bases between. The CDR3, as DNA: TGTGCCAGCAGTGAATCTCCAGGGATTATTAATGAAAAACTGTTTTTT. The encoded protein is CASSESPGIINEKLFF.

The rearrangement uses TRBV12-5 and TRBJ2-2; no clear D gene. This CDR3 spans 12 amino acids. V was cut by 7 bases and J by 6 bases, with 9 bases left in between. The V gene's germline CDR1 is LGHNT and CDR2 FRNRAP. CDR3: CASAADAGELFF. The CDR3 DNA reads as TGTGCTAGTGCCGCGGATGCCGGGGAGCTGTTTTTT.